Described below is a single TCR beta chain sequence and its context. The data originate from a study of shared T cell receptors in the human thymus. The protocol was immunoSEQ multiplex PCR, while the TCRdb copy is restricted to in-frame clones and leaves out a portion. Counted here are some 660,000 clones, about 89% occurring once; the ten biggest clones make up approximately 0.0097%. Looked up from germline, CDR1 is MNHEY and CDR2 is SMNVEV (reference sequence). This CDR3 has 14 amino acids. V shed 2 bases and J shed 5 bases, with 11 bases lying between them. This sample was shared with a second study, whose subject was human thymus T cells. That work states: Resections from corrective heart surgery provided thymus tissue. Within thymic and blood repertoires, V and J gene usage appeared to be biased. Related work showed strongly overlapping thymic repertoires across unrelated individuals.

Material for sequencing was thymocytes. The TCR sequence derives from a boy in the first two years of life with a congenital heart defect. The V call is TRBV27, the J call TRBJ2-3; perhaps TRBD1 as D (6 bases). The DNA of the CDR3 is TGTGCCAGCAGTTTAGCGGACAGAGTAGATACGCAGTATTTT. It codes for CASSLADRVDTQYF.